A single TCR beta chain is shown here with its context. Its target is unknown. The sample is drawn from a study of beta chain features in type 1 diabetes. What was sequenced were expressed TCRB transcripts, since all of the isolated RNA had been reverse transcribed. The table came from immunoSEQ multiplex PCR; TCRdb's copy has only in-frame clones and leaves some out. This sample has some 350,000 clones; over 9% occur once, and the top ten carry 0.45% to 0.65%. Overall study results and limits: Unsettled here was the matter of whether HLA type influences TCRB rearrangement. When Type 1 diabetes patients were examined, their TCRB CDR3s proved moderately but significantly shorter in all four CD4+ subsets.

Blood was collected once per donor into heparin, averaging approximately 0.12 L. By way of CD45RO/CCR7/CD25/CD127/CD95/CD27, the CD4+ regulatory, stem cell-like memory, central memory and naive cells were sorted. V dropped 1 base and J dropped 10 bases, with 16 bases sitting between them. Germline assignment: CDR1 LGHNA and CDR2 YNFKEQ. This CDR3 region has 15 residues. The sample was central memory CD4+ T cells from blood. The receptor comes from a young man with type 1 diabetes. V gene TRBV4-2 combines with J gene TRBJ2-2; possible D gene TRBD1, 6 bases. The CDR3 here is CASSQGRGRVEELFF. As DNA, the CDR3 is TGTGCCAGCAGCCAAGGCAGGGGTAGGGTCGAGGAGCTGTTTTTT.